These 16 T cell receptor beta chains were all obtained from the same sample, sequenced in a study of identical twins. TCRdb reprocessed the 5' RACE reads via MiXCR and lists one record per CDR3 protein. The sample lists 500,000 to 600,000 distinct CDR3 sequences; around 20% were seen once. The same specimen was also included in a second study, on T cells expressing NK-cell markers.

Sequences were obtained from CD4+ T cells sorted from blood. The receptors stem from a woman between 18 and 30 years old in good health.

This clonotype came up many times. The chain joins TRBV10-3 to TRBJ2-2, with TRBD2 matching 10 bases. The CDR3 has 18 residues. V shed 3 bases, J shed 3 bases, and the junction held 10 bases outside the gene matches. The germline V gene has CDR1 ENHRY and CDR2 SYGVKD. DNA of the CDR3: TGTGCCATCAGTGACTATCGAGGCAGCGGGAGGGACACCGGGGAGCTGTTTTTT. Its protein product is CAISDYRGSGRDTGELFF.

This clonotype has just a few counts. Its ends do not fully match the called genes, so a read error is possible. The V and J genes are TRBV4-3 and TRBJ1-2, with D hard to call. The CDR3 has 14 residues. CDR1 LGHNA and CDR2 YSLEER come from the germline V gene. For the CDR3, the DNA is TGCGCCAGCAGCGAAGACTGGCCCGGCTATGGCTACACCTTC. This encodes CASSEDWPGYGYTF.

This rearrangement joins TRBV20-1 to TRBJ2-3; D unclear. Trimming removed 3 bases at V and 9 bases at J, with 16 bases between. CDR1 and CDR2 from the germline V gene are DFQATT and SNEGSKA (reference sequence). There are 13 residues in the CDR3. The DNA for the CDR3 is TGCAGTGCTAGCGACCGGACCCCCTGGACGCAGTATTTT. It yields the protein CSASDRTPWTQYF.

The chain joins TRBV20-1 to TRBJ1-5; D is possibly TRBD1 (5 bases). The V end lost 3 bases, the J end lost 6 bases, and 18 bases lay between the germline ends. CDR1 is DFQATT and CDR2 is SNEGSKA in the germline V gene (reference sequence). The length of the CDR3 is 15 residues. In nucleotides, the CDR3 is TGCAGTGCTAGTTTCGGGGGTAGGGCTGGTCAGCCCCAGCATTTT. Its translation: CSASFGGRAGQPQHF.

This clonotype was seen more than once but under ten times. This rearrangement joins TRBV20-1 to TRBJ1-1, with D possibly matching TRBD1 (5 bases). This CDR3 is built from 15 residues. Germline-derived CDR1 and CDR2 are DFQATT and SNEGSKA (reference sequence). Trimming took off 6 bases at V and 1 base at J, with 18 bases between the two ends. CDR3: CSAPQGRTKNTEAFF. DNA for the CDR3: TGCAGTGCACCACAAGGTAGGACAAAGAACACTGAAGCTTTCTTT.

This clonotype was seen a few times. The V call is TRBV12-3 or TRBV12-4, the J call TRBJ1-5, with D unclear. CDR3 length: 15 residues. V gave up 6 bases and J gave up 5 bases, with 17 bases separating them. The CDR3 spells CASRSRGVADQPQHF. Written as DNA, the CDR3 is TGTGCCAGCAGATCTCGTGGGGTTGCGGATCAGCCCCAGCATTTT.

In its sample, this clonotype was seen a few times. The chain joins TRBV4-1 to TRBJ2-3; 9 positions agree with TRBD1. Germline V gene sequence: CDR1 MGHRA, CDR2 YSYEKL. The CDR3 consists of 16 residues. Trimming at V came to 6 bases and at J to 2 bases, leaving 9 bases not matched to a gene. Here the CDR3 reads CASSPTGTGFTDTQYF. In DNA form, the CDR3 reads TGCGCCAGCAGTCCTACCGGGACAGGGTTCACAGATACGCAGTATTTT.

CDR3 in DNA: TGTGCCAGCAGTTTTTCGAGCGGGAGAGATACGCAGTATTTT. Amino acid sequence: CASSFSSGRDTQYF. This chain uses TRBV12-3 or TRBV12-4 with TRBJ2-3, with TRBD2 matching 8 bases. Unmatched junction bases numbered 4, after V lost 3 bases and J lost 5 bases. This CDR3 contains 14 residues.

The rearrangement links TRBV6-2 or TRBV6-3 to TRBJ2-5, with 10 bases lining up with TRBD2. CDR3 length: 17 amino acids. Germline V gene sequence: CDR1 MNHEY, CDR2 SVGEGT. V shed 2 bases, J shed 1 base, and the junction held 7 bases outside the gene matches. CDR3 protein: CASSYRPSGSLQETQYF. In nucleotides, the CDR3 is TGTGCCAGCAGTTACCGTCCTAGCGGGAGTCTCCAAGAGACCCAGTACTTC.

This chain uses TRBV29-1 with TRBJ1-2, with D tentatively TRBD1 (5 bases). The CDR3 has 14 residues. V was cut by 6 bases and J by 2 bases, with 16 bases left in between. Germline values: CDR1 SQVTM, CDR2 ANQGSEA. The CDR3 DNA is TGCAGCGTCCAACTAAGGCGGGGCAACTATGGCTACACCTTC. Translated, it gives CSVQLRRGNYGYTF. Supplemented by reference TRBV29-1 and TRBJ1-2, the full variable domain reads SAVISQKPSRDICQRGTSLTIQCQVDSQVTMMFWYRQQPGQSLTLIATANQGSEATYESGFVIDKFPISRPNLTFSTLTVSNMSPEDSSIYLCSVQLRRGNYGYTFGSGTRLTVV.

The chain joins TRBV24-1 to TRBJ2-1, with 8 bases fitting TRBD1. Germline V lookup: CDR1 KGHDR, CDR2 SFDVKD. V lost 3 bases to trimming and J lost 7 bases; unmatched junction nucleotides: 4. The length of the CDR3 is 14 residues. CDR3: CATSDPRTGNEQFF. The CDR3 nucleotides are TGTGCCACCAGTGATCCACGGACAGGGAATGAGCAGTTCTTC.

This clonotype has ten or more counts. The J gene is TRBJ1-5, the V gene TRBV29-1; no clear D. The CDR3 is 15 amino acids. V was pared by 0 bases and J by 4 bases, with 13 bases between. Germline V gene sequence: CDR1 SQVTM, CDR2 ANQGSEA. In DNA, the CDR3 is TGCAGCGTTGAAGACTGGCGGTGGGAGAATCAGCCCCAGCATTTT. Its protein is CSVEDWRWENQPQHF.

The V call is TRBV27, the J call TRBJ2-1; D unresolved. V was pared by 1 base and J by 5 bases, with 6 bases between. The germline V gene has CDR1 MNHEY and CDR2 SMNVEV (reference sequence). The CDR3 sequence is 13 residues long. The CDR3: CASSLYGNNEQFF. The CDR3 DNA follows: TGTGCCAGCAGTTTATACGGCAACAATGAGCAGTTCTTC.

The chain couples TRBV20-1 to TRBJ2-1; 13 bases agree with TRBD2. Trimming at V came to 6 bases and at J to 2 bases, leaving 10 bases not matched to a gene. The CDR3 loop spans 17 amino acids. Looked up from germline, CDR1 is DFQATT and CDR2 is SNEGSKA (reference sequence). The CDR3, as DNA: TGCAGTGCGCGAACTAGCGGGGGGGCTAGCACCTACAATGAGCAGTTCTTC. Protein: CSARTSGGASTYNEQFF.

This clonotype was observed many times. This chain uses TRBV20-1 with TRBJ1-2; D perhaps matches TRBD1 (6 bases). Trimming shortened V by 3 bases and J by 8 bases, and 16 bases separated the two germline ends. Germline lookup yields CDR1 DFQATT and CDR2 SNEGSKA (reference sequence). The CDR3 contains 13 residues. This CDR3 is CSASSTGLSGYTF. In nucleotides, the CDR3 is TGCAGTGCTAGCTCGACAGGTCTCAGCGGCTACACCTTC.

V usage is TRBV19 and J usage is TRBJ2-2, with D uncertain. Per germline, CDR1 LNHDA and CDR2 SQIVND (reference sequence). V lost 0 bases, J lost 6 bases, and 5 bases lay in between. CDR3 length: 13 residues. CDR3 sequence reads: CASSIDWSGELFF. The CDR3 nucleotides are TGTGCCAGTAGTATAGACTGGTCCGGGGAGCTGTTTTTT.